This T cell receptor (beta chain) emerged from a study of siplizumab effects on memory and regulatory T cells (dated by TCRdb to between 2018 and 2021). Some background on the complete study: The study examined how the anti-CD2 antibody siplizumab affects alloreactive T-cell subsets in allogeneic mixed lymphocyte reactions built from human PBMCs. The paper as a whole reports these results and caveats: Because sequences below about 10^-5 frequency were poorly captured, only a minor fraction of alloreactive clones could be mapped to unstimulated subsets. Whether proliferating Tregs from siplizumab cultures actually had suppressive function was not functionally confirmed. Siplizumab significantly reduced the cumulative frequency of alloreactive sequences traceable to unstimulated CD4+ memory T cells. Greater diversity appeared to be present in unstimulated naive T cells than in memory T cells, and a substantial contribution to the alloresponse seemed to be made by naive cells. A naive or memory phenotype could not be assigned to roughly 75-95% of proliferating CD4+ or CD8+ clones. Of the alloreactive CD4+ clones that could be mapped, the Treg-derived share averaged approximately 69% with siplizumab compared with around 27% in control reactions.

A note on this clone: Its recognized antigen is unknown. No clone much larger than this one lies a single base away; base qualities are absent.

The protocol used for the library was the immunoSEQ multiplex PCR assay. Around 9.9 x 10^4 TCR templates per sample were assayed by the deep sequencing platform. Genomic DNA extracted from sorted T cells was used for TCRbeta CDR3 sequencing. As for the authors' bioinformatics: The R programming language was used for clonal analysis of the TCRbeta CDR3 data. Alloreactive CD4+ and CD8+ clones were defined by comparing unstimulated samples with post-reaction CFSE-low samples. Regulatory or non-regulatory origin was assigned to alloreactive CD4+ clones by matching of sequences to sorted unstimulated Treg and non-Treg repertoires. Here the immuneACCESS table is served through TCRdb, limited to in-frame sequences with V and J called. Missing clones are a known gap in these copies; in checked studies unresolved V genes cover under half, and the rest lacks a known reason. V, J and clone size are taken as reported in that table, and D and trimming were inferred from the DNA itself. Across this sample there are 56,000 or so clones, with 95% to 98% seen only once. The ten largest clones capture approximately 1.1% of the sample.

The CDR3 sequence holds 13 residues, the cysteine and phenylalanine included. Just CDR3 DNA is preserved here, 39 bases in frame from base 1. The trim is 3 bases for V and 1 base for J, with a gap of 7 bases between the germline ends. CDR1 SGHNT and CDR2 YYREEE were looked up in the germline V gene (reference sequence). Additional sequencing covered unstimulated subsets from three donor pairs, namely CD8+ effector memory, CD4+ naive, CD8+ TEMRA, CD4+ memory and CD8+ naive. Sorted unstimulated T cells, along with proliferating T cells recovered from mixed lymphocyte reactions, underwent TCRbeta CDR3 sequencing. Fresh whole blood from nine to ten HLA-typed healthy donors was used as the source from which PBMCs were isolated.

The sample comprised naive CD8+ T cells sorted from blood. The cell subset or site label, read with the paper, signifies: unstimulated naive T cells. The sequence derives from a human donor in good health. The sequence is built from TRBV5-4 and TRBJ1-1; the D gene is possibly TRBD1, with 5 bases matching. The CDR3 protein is CASSSGTNTEAFF. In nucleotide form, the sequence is TGTGCCAGCAGCTCCGGGACGAACACTGAAGCTTTCTTT.